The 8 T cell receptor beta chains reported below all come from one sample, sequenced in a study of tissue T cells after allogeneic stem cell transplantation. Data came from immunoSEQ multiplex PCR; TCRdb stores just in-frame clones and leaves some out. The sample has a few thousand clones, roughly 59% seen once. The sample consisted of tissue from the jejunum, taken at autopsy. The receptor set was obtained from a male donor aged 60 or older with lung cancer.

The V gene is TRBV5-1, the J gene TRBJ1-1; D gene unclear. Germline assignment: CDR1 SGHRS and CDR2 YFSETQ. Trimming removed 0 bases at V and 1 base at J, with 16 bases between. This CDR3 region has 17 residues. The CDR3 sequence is CASSLGIEKEWNTEAFF. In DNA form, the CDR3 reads TGCGCCAGCAGCTTGGGGATTGAAAAGGAGTGGAACACTGAAGCTTTCTTT.

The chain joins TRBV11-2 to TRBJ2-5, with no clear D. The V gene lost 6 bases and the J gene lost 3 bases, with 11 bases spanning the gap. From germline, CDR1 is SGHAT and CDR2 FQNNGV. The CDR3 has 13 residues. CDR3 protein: CASRPGREETQYF. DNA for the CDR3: TGTGCCAGCAGACCCGGGCGCGAAGAGACCCAGTACTTC.

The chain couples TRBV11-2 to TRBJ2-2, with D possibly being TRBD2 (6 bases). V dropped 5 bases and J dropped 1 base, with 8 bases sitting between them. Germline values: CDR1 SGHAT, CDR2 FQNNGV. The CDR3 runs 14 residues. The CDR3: CASSRDWNTGELFF. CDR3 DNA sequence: TGTGCCAGCAGCCGGGACTGGAACACCGGGGAGCTGTTTTTT.

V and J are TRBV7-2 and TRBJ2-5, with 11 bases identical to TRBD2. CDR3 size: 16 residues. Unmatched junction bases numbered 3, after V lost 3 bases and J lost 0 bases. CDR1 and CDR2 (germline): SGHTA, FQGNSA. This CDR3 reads CASSFPSGGNQETQYF. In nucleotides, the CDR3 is TGTGCCAGCAGCTTCCCTAGCGGGGGGAACCAAGAGACCCAGTACTTC.

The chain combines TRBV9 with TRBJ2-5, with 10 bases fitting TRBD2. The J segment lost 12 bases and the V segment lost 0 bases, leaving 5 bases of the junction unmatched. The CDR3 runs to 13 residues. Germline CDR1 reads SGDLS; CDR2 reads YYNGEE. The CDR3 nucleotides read TGTGCCAGCAGCGTAGAGCCTAGCGGGGGAGAGTACTTC. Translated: CASSVEPSGGEYF.

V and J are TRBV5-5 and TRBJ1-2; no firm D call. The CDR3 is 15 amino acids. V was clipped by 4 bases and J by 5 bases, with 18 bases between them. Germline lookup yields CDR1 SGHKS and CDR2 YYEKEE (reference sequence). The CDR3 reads CASSTNAGLNYGYTF. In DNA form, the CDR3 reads TGTGCCAGCAGCACCAACGCGGGCCTAAATTATGGCTACACCTTC.

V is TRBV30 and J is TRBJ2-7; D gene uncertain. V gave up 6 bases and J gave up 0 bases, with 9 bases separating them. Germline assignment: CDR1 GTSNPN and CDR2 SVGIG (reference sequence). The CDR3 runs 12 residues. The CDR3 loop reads CACSPRSYEQYF. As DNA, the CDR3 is TGTGCCTGTTCCCCCCGCTCCTACGAGCAGTACTTC.

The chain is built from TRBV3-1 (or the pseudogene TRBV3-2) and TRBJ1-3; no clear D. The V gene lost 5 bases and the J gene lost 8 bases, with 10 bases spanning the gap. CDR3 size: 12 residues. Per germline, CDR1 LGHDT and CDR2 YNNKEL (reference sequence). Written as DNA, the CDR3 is TGTGCCAGCAGCGGAGGAGGAGACACCATATATTTT. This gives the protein CASSGGGDTIYF.